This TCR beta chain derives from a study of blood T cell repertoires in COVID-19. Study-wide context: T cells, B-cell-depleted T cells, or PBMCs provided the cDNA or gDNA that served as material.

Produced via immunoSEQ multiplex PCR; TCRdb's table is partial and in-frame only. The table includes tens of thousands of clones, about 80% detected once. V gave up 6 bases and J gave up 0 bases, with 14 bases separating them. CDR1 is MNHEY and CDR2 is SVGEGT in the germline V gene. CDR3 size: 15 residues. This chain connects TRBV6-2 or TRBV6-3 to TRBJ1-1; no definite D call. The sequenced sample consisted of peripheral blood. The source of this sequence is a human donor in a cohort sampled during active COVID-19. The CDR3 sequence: CASSRKSEMNTEAFF. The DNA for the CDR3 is TGTGCCAGCAGCCGAAAAAGCGAAATGAACACTGAAGCTTTCTTT.